This TCR beta chain was documented in a study of cytotoxic CD8 clonotypes in ibrutinib-treated CLL. Whole-study context: Roughly 10 relapsed/refractory, over 14 treatment-naive; some 17 IGHV unmutated.

The planned depth of sequencing spanned 1 in 200,000 to 1 in 1 million T cells. Repertoires were generated with immunoSEQ multiplex PCR, while TCRdb's copy carries only in-frame clones and drops some. The sample records over 200,000 clones, nearly 80% being singletons. Remarks on this clone: Its antigen is still unknown.

V lost 6 bases to trimming and J lost 4 bases; unmatched junction nucleotides: 3. Germline CDR1 reads KGHSH; CDR2 reads LQKENI. The CDR3 is made up of 14 amino acids. Overall study findings and caveats: An increase in clonality occurred at ibrutinib response, followed by a return toward baseline at progression. Baseline levels of clonality went above those of age-matched healthy donors and moved with circulating CD8+ T-cell counts.

The material was PBMCs, obtained after 12 months of ibrutinib treatment. The gene calls are TRBV18 and TRBJ2-3; 11 nucleotides line up with TRBD1. This receptor was identified in a human donor with chronic lymphocytic leukemia. The CDR3 bases are TGTGCCAGCTCGGGACAGGGGGGCGCAGATACGCAGTATTTT. The encoded protein is CASSGQGGADTQYF.